These 13 T cell receptor beta chains came from one sample sequenced in a study of blood T cell repertoires in COVID-19. Here immunoSEQ multiplex PCR was the method, and the copy in TCRdb shows in-frame clones only, minus some. Here the sample spans 200,000 to 250,000 clones, about 84% being singletons. Sequenced input: PBMCs or T cells enriched from blood (not recorded which). The receptors were gathered from a man aged 25-45 years with acute COVID-19.

The CDR3 DNA is TGTGCTAGTGGTTTGGGACAGGTAGGGGAGACCCAGTACTTC. It codes for CASGLGQVGETQYF. The rearrangement joins TRBV12-5 to TRBJ2-5; TRBD1 is a possible D gene (6 bases). Trimming took 1 base from V and 5 from J, leaving 11 bases between them. The germline V gene encodes CDR1 LGHNT and CDR2 FRNRAP. This CDR3 spans 14 amino acids.

This chain connects TRBV6-5 to TRBJ1-4, with 9 bases fitting TRBD1. Germline CDR1 is MNHEY and CDR2 is SVGAGI. V was pared by 9 bases and J by 6 bases, with 5 bases of the junction left unmatched. This CDR3 has 13 residues. This CDR3 reads CASSRDRDEKLFF. CDR3 in DNA: TGTGCCAGTTCCCGGGACAGGGATGAAAAACTGTTTTTT.

The chain joins TRBV25-1 to TRBJ2-7, with D possibly being TRBD2 (5 bases). From germline, CDR1 is MGHDK and CDR2 SYGVNS. The V and J ends lost 2 bases and 5 bases respectively, with 16 bases between them. This CDR3 contains 15 residues. CDR3 residues: CASSEPSAGRDEQYF. The DNA of the CDR3 is TGTGCCAGCAGTGAACCTTCGGCCGGGCGGGACGAGCAGTACTTC.

This chain connects TRBV4-1 to TRBJ2-6; 11 positions agree with TRBD1. With 4 bases clipped from V and 0 bases from J, the junction kept 8 bases outside the gene matches. The germline gives CDR1 MGHRA, CDR2 YSYEKL. This CDR3 is 19 amino acids long. The chain's CDR3 is CASSPRGQGVPSGANVLTF. CDR3 nucleotide sequence: TGCGCCAGCAGCCCCCGGGGACAGGGGGTCCCCTCTGGGGCCAACGTCCTGACTTTC.

The V and J genes are TRBV7-7 and TRBJ1-2; unclear D gene. Germline CDR1 reads SSHAT; CDR2 reads FNYEAQ (reference sequence). Between the trimmed V and J ends, which lost 5 bases and 2 bases, there was a span of 12 bases. CDR3 length equals 14 residues. CDR3 loop: CASSPGRGNYGYTF. CDR3 nucleotide sequence: TGTGCCAGCAGCCCCGGCCGGGGAAACTATGGCTACACCTTC.

The V gene is TRBV5-4, the J gene TRBJ2-3, with 7 nucleotides matching TRBD2. V gave up 0 bases and J gave up 3 bases; unmatched junction bases: 7. This CDR3 contains 16 residues. Germline V gene lookup returns CDR1 SGHNT and CDR2 YYREEE (reference sequence). CDR3 residues: CASSLAPLAVTDTQYF. CDR3 coding DNA: TGTGCCAGCAGCTTGGCCCCGCTAGCGGTAACAGATACGCAGTATTTT.

This chain joins TRBV3-1 (or the pseudogene TRBV3-2) and TRBJ2-2, with TRBD1 as a possible D gene (5 bases). Per germline, CDR1 LGHDT and CDR2 YNNKEL (reference sequence). The CDR3 extends over 15 amino acids. V lost 4 bases, J lost 1 base, and 10 bases lay in between. The CDR3 is CASSPSDRNTGELFF. The CDR3, as DNA: TGTGCCAGCAGCCCTTCTGACAGGAACACCGGGGAGCTGTTTTTT.

This clone appeared a single time. The chain is built from TRBV5-1 and TRBJ1-1; weak D call: TRBD1 (5 bases). Germline values: CDR1 SGHRS, CDR2 YFSETQ. CDR3 size: 14 residues. The germline V and J ends were trimmed by 0 bases and 5 bases, with 11 bases remaining between them. The CDR3 protein is CASSLGGRGTEAFF. For the CDR3, the DNA is TGCGCCAGCAGCTTGGGAGGTCGGGGGACTGAAGCTTTCTTT.

This rearrangement joins TRBV5-4 to TRBJ1-4, with 10 bases that match TRBD1. Unmatched junction bases numbered 6, after V lost 0 bases and J lost 7 bases. The germline gives CDR1 SGHNT, CDR2 YYREEE (reference sequence). The CDR3 consists of 16 residues. The CDR3 DNA follows: TGTGCCAGCAGCTTGGCCAAAGACAGGGGGCTTGAAAAACTGTTTTTT. Translation gives CASSLAKDRGLEKLFF.

This rearrangement joins TRBV5-4 to TRBJ2-7, with TRBD1 identical over 7 bases. The germline V gene has CDR1 SGHNT and CDR2 YYREEE (reference sequence). Losses at the gene ends were 4 bases for V and 1 base for J; bases not matched to a gene: 5. This CDR3 is 14 amino acids long. CDR3 protein: CASSHRGISYEQYF. The CDR3 bases are TGTGCCAGCAGCCACAGGGGAATATCCTACGAGCAGTACTTC.

The rearrangement joins TRBV19 to TRBJ2-3; 7 bases agree with TRBD2. This CDR3 has 16 amino acids. Germline-derived CDR1 and CDR2 are LNHDA and SQIVND (reference sequence). V was pared by 7 bases and J by 0 bases, with 10 bases of the junction left unmatched. CDR3 amino acids: CASTPWAGESTDTQYF. The CDR3 nucleotides are TGTGCCAGTACCCCGTGGGCGGGGGAGAGCACAGATACGCAGTATTTT.

This clone showed up just a few times. The chain uses TRBV3-1 (or the pseudogene TRBV3-2) and TRBJ1-1, with a weak D call TRBD1 (6 bases). V lost 4 bases, J lost 1 base, and 10 bases lay in between. Germline assignment: CDR1 LGHDT and CDR2 YNNKEL (reference sequence). The CDR3 extends over 14 amino acids. This CDR3 is CASSLNRANTEAFF. The CDR3 region has the DNA TGTGCCAGCAGCCTTAACAGGGCGAACACTGAAGCTTTCTTT.

Only one count was recorded for this clone. V usage is TRBV4-1 and J usage is TRBJ2-7, with D perhaps TRBD1 (6 bases). Per germline, CDR1 MGHRA and CDR2 YSYEKL. This CDR3 has 14 amino acids. V was clipped by 9 bases and J by 0 bases, with 15 bases between them. The CDR3 is CASSGQSSSYEQYF. The CDR3 DNA reads TGCGCCAGTTCTGGACAGTCGAGCTCCTACGAGCAGTACTTC.